These 30 T cell receptor beta chains originate from one sample sequenced in a study of shared clonotypes between healthy human individuals. TCRdb's table, derived via immunoSEQ multiplex PCR, lists solely in-frame clones and lacks some. The repertoire holds about 2.2 million clones, around 93% seen once, with about 1.5% in the top ten. CD45RO negativity and positive selection for CCR7 defined naive CD8 cells, a population that excluded terminally differentiated effector memory CD45RA+ cells. What was sequenced was naive CD8+ T cells from PBMCs. The receptors were sampled from a man in his late teens or twenties in good health. Some clones in this sample may be carry-over from other donors' samples.

Only one count was recorded for this clone. The chain combines TRBV11-2 with TRBJ1-1, with TRBD1 matching over 7 bases. V was pared by 10 bases and J by 10 bases, with 9 bases of the junction left unmatched. The CDR3 has 11 amino acids. Germline V gene data show CDR1 as SGHAT and CDR2 as FQNNGV. The CDR3 DNA follows: TGTGCCACGACAGGGCGGTTGGTAGCTTTCTTT. It specifies CATTGRLVAFF.

The chain has TRBV6-6 and TRBJ1-4, with D unresolved. Looked up from germline, CDR1 is MNHNY and CDR2 is SVGAGI (reference sequence). V gave up 4 bases and J gave up 0 bases, with 9 bases separating them. This CDR3 has 15 residues. The CDR3 is CASSSNGATNEKLFF. In nucleotides, the CDR3 is TGTGCCAGCAGTTCCAACGGCGCAACTAATGAAAAACTGTTTTTT.

J is TRBJ2-5 and V is TRBV6-5; no clear D gene. The ends were cut back, 6 bases at V and 5 bases at J, with 13 bases in the middle. Germline CDR1 is MNHEY and CDR2 is SVGAGI. The CDR3 runs to 13 residues. CDR3 in amino acids: CASSTGPAETQYF. The DNA for the CDR3 is TGTGCCAGCAGCACGGGCCCAGCGGAGACCCAGTACTTC.

The chain combines TRBV21-1 with TRBJ1-5. TRBV21-1 is marked as a pseudogene. The CDR3 is made up of 15 amino acids. This chain's CDR3 is CASTFGGDSNQPQHF. In DNA form, the CDR3 reads TGTGCCAGCACCTTTGGGGGAGATAGCAATCAGCCCCAGCATTTT.

This clone has a single count. The J gene is TRBJ1-4, the V gene TRBV4-2, with D unresolved. V was shortened by 1 base and J by 7 bases, with 19 bases between the two germline ends. The CDR3 covers 17 residues. Germline values: CDR1 LGHNA, CDR2 YNFKEQ. CDR3 sequence (DNA): TGTGCCAGCAGCCAAGTCGCCCCCACCTTGGTTTTTGAAAAACTGTTTTTT. Translating gives CASSQVAPTLVFEKLFF.

Here the CDR3 DNA reads TGCGCCAGCAGCTTAGACCAGAATAATGAAAAACTGTTTTTT. Encoded protein: CASSLDQNNEKLFF. The chain carries TRBV5-1 and TRBJ1-4; no clear D. The CDR3 runs to 14 residues. V lost 2 bases, J lost 4 bases, and 9 bases lay in between. Germline V gene sequence: CDR1 SGHRS, CDR2 YFSETQ.

This clone was picked up one time. V gene TRBV7-2 combines with J gene TRBJ2-5; maybe TRBD2 (5 bases). CDR1 is SGHTA, CDR2 FQGNSA, per germline. V dropped 3 bases and J dropped 1 base, with 9 bases sitting between them. CDR3 size: 14 residues. For the CDR3, the DNA is TGTGCCAGCAGCTTCACGGGGTCCCAAGAGACCCAGTACTTC. Residues: CASSFTGSQETQYF.

On this clone itself: Other DNA variants within this sample encode the same CDR3. The V and J genes are TRBV7-3 and TRBJ2-5; 8 positions match TRBD2. The CDR3 is 15 amino acids. Germline V gene lookup returns CDR1 SGHTA and CDR2 FQGTGA. The V gene end was trimmed by 0 bases and the J gene end by 4 bases; junction bases not matched to a gene: 4. CDR3 sequence reads: CASSLTGLAGETQYF. As DNA, the CDR3 is TGTGCCAGCAGCTTAACTGGACTAGCCGGAGAGACCCAGTACTTC.

In DNA form, the CDR3 reads TGTGCCAGCAGCTTCCTTAGCGGGGGACCCTACGAGCAGTACTTC. Translated: CASSFLSGGPYEQYF. This chain connects TRBV5-6 to TRBJ2-7; TRBD2 matches 9 bases. The germline gives CDR1 SGHDT, CDR2 YYEEEE. Unmatched junction bases numbered 5, after V lost 2 bases and J lost 2 bases. This CDR3 has 15 amino acids.

This clone was detected once. This chain links TRBV27 with TRBJ2-3; the match to TRBD2 covers 11 bases. The trim removed 5 bases at V and 2 bases at J, leaving 6 bases unmatched. The CDR3 contains 16 residues. Germline loops: CDR1 MNHEY, CDR2 SMNVEV (reference sequence). CDR3 in DNA: TGTGCCAGCAGTCGTCGACTAGCGGGGATCACAGATACGCAGTATTTT. Its translation is CASSRRLAGITDTQYF.

Turning to this clone: This CDR3 is also generated by other DNA sequences in the sample. The chain employs TRBV28 and TRBJ1-5, with a weak D call TRBD1 (6 bases). CDR1 and CDR2 (germline): MDHEN, SYDVKM. This CDR3 has 14 residues. Trimming removed 3 bases from V and 2 bases from J, with 8 bases in between. The CDR3 nucleotides read TGTGCCAGCAGTTTCAGGGGCGGCAATCAGCCCCAGCATTTT. This codes for CASSFRGGNQPQHF.

The genes are TRBV28 and TRBJ2-7; D is possibly TRBD1 (6 bases). The CDR3 contains 15 residues. The germline gives CDR1 MDHEN, CDR2 SYDVKM. V shed 3 bases and J shed 3 bases, with 15 bases lying between them. In nucleotides, the CDR3 is TGTGCCAGCAGTTTCTCCACAGGGAGAAGCTACGAGCAGTACTTC. Translation: CASSFSTGRSYEQYF. Looking up the rest from reference TRBV28 and TRBJ2-7 gives the full variable domain: DVKVTQSSRYLVKRTGEKVFLECVQDMDHENMFWYRQDPGLGLRLIYFSYDVKMKEKGDIPEGYSVSREKKERFSLILESASTNQTSMYLCASSFSTGRSYEQYFGPGTRLTVT.

The CDR3 spells CASSEGQGYSYGYTF. The DNA of the CDR3 is TGTGCCAGCAGCGAAGGACAGGGTTATTCCTATGGCTACACCTTC. The chain combines TRBV9 with TRBJ1-2; 8 nucleotides agree with TRBD1. The germline V gene encodes CDR1 SGDLS and CDR2 YYNGEE. The CDR3 is 15 residues long. After removal of 3 bases from V and 4 bases from J, the junction contained 8 bases not matched to a gene.

The V and J genes are TRBV7-6 and TRBJ2-5; D uncertain. Germline values: CDR1 SGHVS, CDR2 FNYEAQ. The CDR3 is made up of 12 amino acids. Trimming took 9 bases from V and 5 from J, leaving 13 bases between them. The CDR3, as DNA: TGTGCCAGTCGGGCAAACTTGGAGACCCAGTACTTC. It is translated as CASRANLETQYF.

This clone was seen just once. This sequence joins TRBV28 and TRBJ1-2; 8 bases fit TRBD1. CDR1 and CDR2 (germline): MDHEN, SYDVKM. This CDR3 comprises 16 residues. Losses at the gene ends were 7 bases for V and 8 bases for J; bases not matched to a gene: 18. The DNA of the CDR3 is TGTGCCAGCACCTTATGGGGTTTCGACAGGGGAGGGGGCTACACCTTC. This encodes CASTLWGFDRGGGYTF.

In regard to this clone: The sample contains more than one DNA sequence encoding this CDR3. The rearrangement links TRBV29-1 to TRBJ2-2, with D possibly matching TRBD1 (5 bases). V lost 5 bases, J lost 3 bases, and 7 bases lay in between. The CDR3 consists of 12 residues. The germline gives CDR1 SQVTM, CDR2 ANQGSEA. The CDR3 protein is CSVQGYTGELFF. CDR3 bases: TGCAGCGTTCAGGGATACACCGGGGAGCTGTTTTTT.

The chain combines TRBV27 with TRBJ1-1; possible D gene TRBD1, 5 bases. V shed 7 bases and J shed 3 bases, with 12 bases lying between them. This CDR3 is built from 13 residues. The germline CDR1 and CDR2 sequences are MNHEY and SMNVEV (reference sequence). This CDR3 reads CASNSQGDTEAFF. The CDR3 nucleotides are TGTGCCAGCAATTCCCAAGGGGACACTGAAGCTTTCTTT.

The sample holds one count of this clone. The gene calls are TRBV19 and TRBJ1-1; D ambiguous. The CDR3 covers 10 residues. V lost 8 bases and J 4 bases, leaving 5 bases between the germline ends. Germline lookup yields CDR1 LNHDA and CDR2 SQIVND (reference sequence). As DNA, the CDR3 is TGTGCCAGTGTTGGCACTGAAGCTTTCTTT. This sequence encodes CASVGTEAFF.

The chain is built from TRBV9 and TRBJ2-1, with D possibly matching TRBD2 (6 bases). Germline lookup yields CDR1 SGDLS and CDR2 YYNGEE. V was clipped by 5 bases and J by 6 bases, with 18 bases between them. The CDR3 consists of 15 residues. CDR3 residues: CASSHPGEFANEQFF. Here the CDR3 DNA reads TGTGCCAGCAGTCACCCGGGGGAATTCGCCAATGAGCAGTTCTTC.

This chain uses TRBV19 with TRBJ2-7, with 7 bases fitting TRBD1. The CDR3 has 12 amino acids. J lost 3 bases, V lost 9 bases, and 5 bases had no gene match. Per the germline V gene, CDR1 is LNHDA and CDR2 is SQIVND (reference sequence). Here the CDR3 reads CASSGQNYEQYF. CDR3 in DNA: TGTGCCAGCTCGGGACAGAACTACGAGCAGTACTTC.

V is TRBV29-1 and J is TRBJ2-1; D ambiguous. From germline, CDR1 is SQVTM and CDR2 ANQGSEA. The V end lost 6 bases, the J end lost 4 bases, and 7 bases lay between the germline ends. The CDR3 contains 11 residues. As DNA, the CDR3 is TGCAGCGTGATAGTGTACAATGAGCAGTTCTTC. Encoded protein: CSVIVYNEQFF.

The gene calls are TRBV27 and TRBJ2-7; 7 bases line up with TRBD2. Trimming cost V 7 bases and J 5 bases; bases outside gene matches: 11. The V gene's germline CDR1 is MNHEY and CDR2 SMNVEV (reference sequence). The CDR3 is 14 amino acids. The CDR3 DNA reads TGTGCCAGCACCTCTATCTGGGAGGGAAACGAGCAGTACTTC. Translated, it gives CASTSIWEGNEQYF.

The CDR3 nucleotides are TGCAGCGTTGGGACAGCGAACACTGAAGCTTTCTTT. It yields the protein CSVGTANTEAFF. The chain recombines TRBV29-1 with TRBJ1-1; tentative D call: TRBD1 (6 bases). CDR3 length: 12 residues. Germline CDR1 reads SQVTM; CDR2 reads ANQGSEA. V was pared by 4 bases and J by 1 base, with 7 bases between.

On this clone: This CDR3 is also generated by other DNA sequences in the sample. This sequence joins TRBV9 and TRBJ2-7; TRBD1 aligns across 9 bases. The CDR3 sequence is 14 residues long. V trimming: 4 bases; J trimming: 4 bases; junction bases outside the gene matches: 6. Germline CDR1 SGDLS, CDR2 YYNGEE. In nucleotides, the CDR3 is TGTGCCAGCAGCCCGGGACAGGGTCCTTACGAGCAGTACTTC. Amino acid sequence: CASSPGQGPYEQYF.

V usage is TRBV9 and J usage is TRBJ1-1; D is perhaps TRBD1 (5 bases). Trimming left V 0 bases short and J 5 bases short, with 17 bases between. Germline V CDR1 and CDR2: SGDLS, YYNGEE. This CDR3 contains 16 residues. CDR3 amino acids: CASSVGGSYGVTEAFF. CDR3 in DNA: TGTGCCAGCAGCGTAGGGGGGTCCTACGGGGTGACTGAAGCTTTCTTT.

The gene calls are TRBV27 and TRBJ2-7; possibly TRBD2 for D (6 bases). The length of the CDR3 is 14 residues. V lost 4 bases and J lost 5, with 15 bases in between. Germline CDR1 reads MNHEY; CDR2 reads SMNVEV (reference sequence). The CDR3 DNA reads as TGTGCCAGCAGTTATTGGCAGGGCGGGAACGAGCAGTACTTC. Translation gives CASSYWQGGNEQYF.

This chain uses TRBV4-1 with TRBJ2-2, with D uncertain. The CDR3 spans 13 residues. Trimming left V 0 bases short and J 7 bases short, with 6 bases between. Germline-derived CDR1 and CDR2 are MGHRA and YSYEKL. In nucleotides, the CDR3 is TGCGCCAGCAGCCAAGAAGAACGCGGGGAGCTGTTTTTT. Translated, it gives CASSQEERGELFF.

The V and J genes are TRBV6-1 and TRBJ1-2; D uncertain. Germline CDR1 is MNHNS and CDR2 is SASEGT. This CDR3 has 15 amino acids. The V and J ends lost 2 bases and 2 bases respectively, with 12 bases between them. In DNA form, the CDR3 reads TGTGCCAGCAGTGAATCTTTGACTTCCAACTATGGCTACACCTTC. Translated: CASSESLTSNYGYTF.

There are a few counts of this clone. The rearrangement uses TRBV30 and TRBJ1-2; no clear D gene. V was clipped by 5 bases and J by 0 bases, with 10 bases between them. This CDR3 contains 13 residues. CDR1 and CDR2 from the germline V gene are GTSNPN and SVGIG (reference sequence). CDR3 nucleotides: TGTGCCTGGCAACAGAAGACTAACTATGGCTACACCTTC. This gives the protein CAWQQKTNYGYTF. Filled out from reference TRBV30 and TRBJ1-2, the complete variable domain reads SQTIHQWPATLVQPVGSPLSLECTVEGTSNPNLYWYRQAAGRGLQLLFYSVGIGQISSEVPQNLSASRPQDRQFILSSKKLLLSDSGFYLCAWQQKTNYGYTFGSGTRLTVV.

Comment on this clone: In the same sample, other DNA sequences code for this CDR3. The rearrangement joins TRBV7-9 to TRBJ2-7; a possible D gene is TRBD2 (6 bases). V was clipped by 1 base and J by 6 bases, with 10 bases between them. Per germline, CDR1 SEHNR and CDR2 FQNEAQ (reference sequence). The CDR3 consists of 13 residues. This CDR3 reads CASSLGRGGEQYF. CDR3 bases: TGTGCCAGCAGCTTAGGACGGGGAGGCGAGCAGTACTTC.